The TCR beta chain under discussion was sequenced for a study of T-cell memory formation after mild COVID-19. Points from the study as a whole: Clones contracting across day 15 to 85 had a balanced CD4/CD8 profile; later expanding clones leaned CD4+. Researchers found some responding clones in pre-infection memory, a sign that cross-reactive memory joined.

As for this clonotype: The antigen remains unidentified.

One entry per CDR3 protein, called by TCRdb with MiXCR from the 5' RACE reads. This sample yields 200,000 to 250,000 distinct CDR3 sequences, of which 9.5% are seen a single time; roughly 3.5% belongs to the top ten. The CDR3 contains 14 residues. Germline V gives CDR1 DFQATT, CDR2 SNEGSKA (reference sequence). The V end was cut by 3 bases, the J end by 0 bases, with 11 bases between. V gene TRBV20-1 combines with J gene TRBJ2-5; D is unclear. The TCR was taken from a man aged 18 to 30 who had mild COVID-19 (a few samples of this study predate the infection). Cell type and time point are not known. Sequencing was performed on PBMCs or a T cell subset sorted from them (not recorded which). CDR3 in DNA: TGCAGTGCTAGTAGGGCTGGGGACCAAGAGACCCAGTACTTC. Translating gives CSASRAGDQETQYF.